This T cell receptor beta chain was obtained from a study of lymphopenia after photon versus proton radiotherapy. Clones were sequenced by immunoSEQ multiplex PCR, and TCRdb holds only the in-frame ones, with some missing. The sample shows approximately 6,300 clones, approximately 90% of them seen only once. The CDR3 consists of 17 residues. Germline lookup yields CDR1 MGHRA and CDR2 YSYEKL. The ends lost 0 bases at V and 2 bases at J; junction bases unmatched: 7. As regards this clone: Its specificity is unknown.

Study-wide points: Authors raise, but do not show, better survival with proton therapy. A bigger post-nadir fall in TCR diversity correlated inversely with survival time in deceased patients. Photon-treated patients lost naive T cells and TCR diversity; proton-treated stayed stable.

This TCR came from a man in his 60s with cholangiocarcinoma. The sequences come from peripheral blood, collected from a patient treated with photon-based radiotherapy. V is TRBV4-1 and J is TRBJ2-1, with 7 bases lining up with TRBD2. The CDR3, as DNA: TGCGCCAGCAGCCAAGATCGAGGACTAGTTGCCTACAATGAGCAGTTCTTC. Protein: CASSQDRGLVAYNEQFF.